Listed below are T cell receptor beta chains from one sample, sequenced in a study of somatic mutations in cytotoxic T cells in rheumatoid arthritis. TCRdb's table, derived via immunoSEQ multiplex PCR, lists solely in-frame clones and lacks some. The data contain some 14,000 clones, more than 60% of them singletons. The material sequenced was CD8+ T cells sorted from blood. The origin of the receptors is an adult with rheumatoid arthritis. Both conserved end residues are part of each CDR3. Each record gives: clone size, V gene, CDR3 length, D gene, J gene, CDR3 DNA, CDR3 protein. The D gene is left open where the match is weak. The listing skips clone size in some rows; elsewhere it reads once, few, many or a size class.

>few|TRBV5-6|17|TRBD2|TRBJ2-1
TGTGCCAGCAGCTTGCGAGTGGGCGGGAGGATTGGGAATGAGCAGTTCTTC
CASSLRVGGRIGNEQFF
>.|TRBV6-5|13|.|TRBJ1-2
TGTGCCAGCAGTTCTAGGGGGTATCATGGCTACACCTTC
CASSSRGYHGYTF
>.|TRBV27|13|TRBD1|TRBJ2-7
TGTGCCAGCAGTTGGACAGGGTCGGGTGAGCAGTACTTC
CASSWTGSGEQYF
>.|TRBV6-5|15|TRBD1|TRBJ1-1
TGTGCCAGCAGTTACTCAACAGGGGGGAGCACTGAAGCTTTCTTT
CASSYSTGGSTEAFF
>.|TRBV4-1|15|.|TRBJ2-6
TGCGCCAGCAGCCAAGGCGCCTATGGGGCCAACGTCCTGACTTTC
CASSQGAYGANVLTF
>.|TRBV7-9|15|.|TRBJ1-5
TGTGCCAGCAGCTTAGAGGGGTATCCTCTAGAGCCCCAGCATTTT
CASSLEGYPLEPQHF
>.|TRBV11-2|14|.|TRBJ2-3
TGTGCCAGCAGCTCCACCGAAGGCACAGATACGCAGTATTTT
CASSSTEGTDTQYF
>.|TRBV2|15|.|TRBJ2-1
TGTGCCAGCAGTGTCTCCGTGAGCTCCTACAATGAGCAGTTCTTC
CASSVSVSSYNEQFF
>.|TRBV28|14|TRBD1|TRBJ2-1
TGTGCCAGCAGTCTCCGGACAGGAATCAATGAGCAGTTCTTC
CASSLRTGINEQFF
>few|TRBV10-3|13|.|TRBJ2-1
TGTGCCATCAGCGGCGAGTCCTACAATGAGCAGTTCTTC
CAISGESYNEQFF
>.|TRBV4-1|17|.|TRBJ2-5
TGCGCCAGCAGCCAGGAGGTTTTGCGCGGGTACCAAGAGACCCAGTACTTC
CASSQEVLRGYQETQYF
>.|TRBV7-6|13|.|TRBJ1-1
TGTGCCAGCAGCTCTCAGATGAACACTGAAGCTTTCTTT
CASSSQMNTEAFF
>.|TRBV7-3|16|TRBD1|TRBJ2-1
TGTGCCAGCAGCGTTTATCAGGGGACAGGCTACAATGAGCAGTTCTTC
CASSVYQGTGYNEQFF
>.|TRBV9|14|.|TRBJ2-2
TGTGCCAGCAGCTCGGGGTTTAACACCGGGGAGCTGTTTTTT
CASSSGFNTGELFF
>.|TRBV9|13|.|TRBJ2-4
TGTGCCAGCAGCGTGGAAGGCAAAAACATTCAGTACTTC
CASSVEGKNIQYF
>.|TRBV4-1|15|TRBD1|TRBJ1-5
TGCGCCAGCAGCCAAGCAGGACAGGGGATCCAGCCCCAGCATTTT
CASSQAGQGIQPQHF
>.|TRBV15|18|.|TRBJ1-5
TGTGCCACCAGCAGAGATCGGAACGAGGGAGGGAGCAATCAGCCCCAGCATTTT
CATSRDRNEGGSNQPQHF
>.|TRBV11-2|16|.|TRBJ1-4
TGTGCCAGCAGCTACAGCTCCCCCGGCCTTAATGAAAAACTGTTTTTT
CASSYSSPGLNEKLFF
>.|TRBV6-6|16|TRBD1|TRBJ2-2
TGTGCCAGCAGTTACCTGGGACAGGGAGCGACCGGGGAGCTGTTTTTT
CASSYLGQGATGELFF
>.|TRBV11-3|13|TRBD1|TRBJ1-1
TGTGCCAGCAGCCCGGGACAGGGAGGAAGAGCTTTCTTT
CASSPGQGGRAFF
>few|TRBV4-1|17|.|TRBJ2-1
TGCGCCAGCAGCCAAGCCCATGGCTCATTTTATGGGAATGAGCAGTTCTTC
CASSQAHGSFYGNEQFF
>.|TRBV13|16|.|TRBJ2-3
TGTGCCAGCAGTTTTCGTGGCGTGGTGCATCCAGATACGCAGTATTTT
CASSFRGVVHPDTQYF
>.|TRBV5-6|18|.|TRBJ2-6
TGTGCCAGCAGCTCCAGGTCAGTGGTTAGGTCTGGGGCCAACGTCCTGACTTTC
CASSSRSVVRSGANVLTF
>.|TRBV27|13|.|TRBJ2-1
TGTGCCAGCAGTTTATCGATAGCCCGGGAGCAGTTCTTC
CASSLSIAREQFF
>.|TRBV28|14|TRBD1|TRBJ1-4
TGTGCCAGCAGCAACAGGGGGACGGGTGAAAAACTGTTTTTT
CASSNRGTGEKLFF